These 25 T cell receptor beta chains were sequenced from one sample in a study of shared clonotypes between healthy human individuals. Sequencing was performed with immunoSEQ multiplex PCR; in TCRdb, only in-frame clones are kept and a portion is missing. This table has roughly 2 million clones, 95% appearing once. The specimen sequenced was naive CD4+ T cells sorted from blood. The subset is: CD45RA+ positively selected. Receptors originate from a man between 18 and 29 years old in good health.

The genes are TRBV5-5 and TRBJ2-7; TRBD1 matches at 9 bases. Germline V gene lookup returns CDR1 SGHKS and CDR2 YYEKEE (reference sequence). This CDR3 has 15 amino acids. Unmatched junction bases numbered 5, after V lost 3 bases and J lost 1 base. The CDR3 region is CASSSTGQGSYEQYF. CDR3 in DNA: TGTGCCAGCAGCTCGACAGGACAGGGGTCCTACGAGCAGTACTTC.

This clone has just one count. CDR3 region: CASSQIGAGDSYEQYF. Written as DNA, the CDR3 is TGTGCCAGCAGCCAAATTGGCGCGGGAGACTCCTACGAGCAGTACTTC. V usage is TRBV14 and J usage is TRBJ2-7; 7 bases match TRBD2. The germline gives CDR1 SGHDN, CDR2 FVKESK. V lost 2 bases and J lost 0; bases outside the gene matches: 7. This CDR3 region has 16 residues.

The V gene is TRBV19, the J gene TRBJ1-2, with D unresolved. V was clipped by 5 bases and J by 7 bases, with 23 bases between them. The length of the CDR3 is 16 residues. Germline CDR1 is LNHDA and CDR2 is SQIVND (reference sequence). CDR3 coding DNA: TGTGCCAGTAGTTCACCCGGCAGGACGGGGATATCTGGCTACACCTTC. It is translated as CASSSPGRTGISGYTF.

Here the CDR3 reads CASSPPGLGNTGELFF. In DNA form, the CDR3 reads TGTGCCAGCAGCCCGCCGGGACTAGGAAACACCGGGGAGCTGTTTTTT. V is TRBV5-4 and J is TRBJ2-2; 8 bases fit TRBD2. Germline V gene sequence: CDR1 SGHNT, CDR2 YYREEE (reference sequence). J lost 2 bases, V lost 4 bases, and 7 bases had no gene match. The CDR3 loop spans 16 amino acids.

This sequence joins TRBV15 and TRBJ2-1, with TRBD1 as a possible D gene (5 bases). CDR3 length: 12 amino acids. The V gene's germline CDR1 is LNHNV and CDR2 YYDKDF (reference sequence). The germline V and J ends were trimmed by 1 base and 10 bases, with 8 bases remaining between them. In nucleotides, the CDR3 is TGTGCCACCAGCAGAGGACAGTTAGAGCAGTTCTTC. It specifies CATSRGQLEQFF.

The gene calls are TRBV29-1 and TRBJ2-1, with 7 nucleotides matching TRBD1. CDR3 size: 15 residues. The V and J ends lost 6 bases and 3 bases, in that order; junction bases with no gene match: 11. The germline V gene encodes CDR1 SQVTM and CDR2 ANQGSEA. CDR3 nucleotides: TGCAGCGTCCAGACAGGGAATCTCGTCTACAATGAGCAGTTCTTC. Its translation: CSVQTGNLVYNEQFF.

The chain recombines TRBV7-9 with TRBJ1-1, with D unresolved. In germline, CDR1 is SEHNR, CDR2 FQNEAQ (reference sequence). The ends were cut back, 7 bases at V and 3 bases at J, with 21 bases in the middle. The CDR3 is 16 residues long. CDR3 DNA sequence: TGTGCCAGCAAGGGTCAGACATCCGTCCCTTACACTGAAGCTTTCTTT. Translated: CASKGQTSVPYTEAFF.

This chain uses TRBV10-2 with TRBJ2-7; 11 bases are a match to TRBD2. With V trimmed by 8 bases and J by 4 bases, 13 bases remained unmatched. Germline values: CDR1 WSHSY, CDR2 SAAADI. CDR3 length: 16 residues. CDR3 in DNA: TGCGCCAGCTCTAACCGAGGACTAGCGGGCCCTTACGAGCAGTACTTC. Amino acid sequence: CASSNRGLAGPYEQYF.

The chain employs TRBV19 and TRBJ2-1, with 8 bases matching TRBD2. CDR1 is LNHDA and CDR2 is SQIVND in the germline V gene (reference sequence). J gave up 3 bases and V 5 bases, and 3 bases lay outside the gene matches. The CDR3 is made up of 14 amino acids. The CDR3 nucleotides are TGTGCCAGTAGTGGACTAGCCAACTACAATGAGCAGTTCTTC. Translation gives CASSGLANYNEQFF.

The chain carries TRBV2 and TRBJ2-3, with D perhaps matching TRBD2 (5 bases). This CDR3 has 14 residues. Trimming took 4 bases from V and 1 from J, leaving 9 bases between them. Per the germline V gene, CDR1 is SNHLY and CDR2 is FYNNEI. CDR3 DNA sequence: TGTGCCAGCAGTGCCCTTAGCGGCACAGATACGCAGTATTTT. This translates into CASSALSGTDTQYF.

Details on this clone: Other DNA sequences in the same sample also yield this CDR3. The DNA for the CDR3 is TGCGCCAGCAGCCTCGGGAGGGACACAGATACGCAGTATTTT. Translating gives CASSLGRDTDTQYF. This chain links TRBV5-1 with TRBJ2-3; 8 bases agree with TRBD2. The CDR3 covers 14 residues. J was trimmed by 2 bases and V by 4 bases; bases with no gene match: 3. Germline lookup yields CDR1 SGHRS and CDR2 YFSETQ.

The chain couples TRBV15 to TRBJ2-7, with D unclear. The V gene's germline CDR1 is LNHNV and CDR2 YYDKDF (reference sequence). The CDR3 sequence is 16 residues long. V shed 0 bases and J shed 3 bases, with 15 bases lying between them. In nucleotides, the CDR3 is TGTGCCACCAGCAGAGATAAGAGTAGTACACACTACGAGCAGTACTTC. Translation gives CATSRDKSSTHYEQYF.

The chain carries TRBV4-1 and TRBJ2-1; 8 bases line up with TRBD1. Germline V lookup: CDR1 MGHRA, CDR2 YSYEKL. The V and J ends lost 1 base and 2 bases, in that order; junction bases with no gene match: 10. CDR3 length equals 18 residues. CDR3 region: CASSQGPPGQVAYNEQFF. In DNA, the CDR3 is TGCGCCAGCAGCCAAGGCCCACCGGGACAGGTAGCCTACAATGAGCAGTTCTTC.

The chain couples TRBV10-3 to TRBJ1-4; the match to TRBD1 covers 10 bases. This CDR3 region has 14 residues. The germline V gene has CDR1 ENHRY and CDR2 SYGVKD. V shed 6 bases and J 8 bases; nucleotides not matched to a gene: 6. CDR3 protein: CAISQTGGNEKLFF. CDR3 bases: TGTGCCATCAGCCAGACAGGGGGCAACGAAAAACTGTTTTTT.

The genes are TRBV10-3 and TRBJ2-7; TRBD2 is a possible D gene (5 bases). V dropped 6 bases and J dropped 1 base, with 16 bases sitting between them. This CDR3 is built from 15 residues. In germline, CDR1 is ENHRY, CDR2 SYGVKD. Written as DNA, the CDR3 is TGTGCCATCAGGTCGGGCAGCGGTCCTTCCTACGAGCAGTACTTC. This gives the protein CAIRSGSGPSYEQYF.

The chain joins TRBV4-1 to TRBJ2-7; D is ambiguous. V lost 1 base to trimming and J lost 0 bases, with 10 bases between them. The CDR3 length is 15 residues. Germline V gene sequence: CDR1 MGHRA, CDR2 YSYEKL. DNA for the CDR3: TGCGCCAGCAGCCAAGCCGACTCTAGCTCCTACGAGCAGTACTTC. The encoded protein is CASSQADSSSYEQYF.

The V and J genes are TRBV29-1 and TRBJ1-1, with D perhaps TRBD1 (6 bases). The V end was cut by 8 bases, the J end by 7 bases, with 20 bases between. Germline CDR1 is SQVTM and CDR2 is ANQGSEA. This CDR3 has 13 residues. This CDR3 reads CSYSLTGGIEAFF. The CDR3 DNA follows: TGCAGCTATTCCCTCACGGGGGGCATTGAAGCTTTCTTT.

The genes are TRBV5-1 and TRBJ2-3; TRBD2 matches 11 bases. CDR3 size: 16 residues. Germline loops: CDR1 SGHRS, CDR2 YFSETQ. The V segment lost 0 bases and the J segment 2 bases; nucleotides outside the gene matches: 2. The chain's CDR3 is CASSLGSGRDTDTQYF. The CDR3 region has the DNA TGCGCCAGCAGCTTGGGTAGCGGGAGGGACACAGATACGCAGTATTTT. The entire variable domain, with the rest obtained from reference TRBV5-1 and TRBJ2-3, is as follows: KAGVTQTPRYLIKTRGQQVTLSCSPISGHRSVSWYQQTPGQGLQFLFEYFSETQRNKGNFPGRFSGRQFSNSRSEMNVSTLELGDSALYLCASSLGSGRDTDTQYFGPGTRLTVL.

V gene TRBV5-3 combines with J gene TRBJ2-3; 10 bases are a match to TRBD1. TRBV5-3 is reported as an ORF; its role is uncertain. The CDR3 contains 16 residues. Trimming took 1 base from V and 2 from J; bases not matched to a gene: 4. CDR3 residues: CARSLWTGGTTDTQYF. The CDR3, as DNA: TGTGCCAGAAGCTTGTGGACAGGGGGAACCACAGATACGCAGTATTTT.

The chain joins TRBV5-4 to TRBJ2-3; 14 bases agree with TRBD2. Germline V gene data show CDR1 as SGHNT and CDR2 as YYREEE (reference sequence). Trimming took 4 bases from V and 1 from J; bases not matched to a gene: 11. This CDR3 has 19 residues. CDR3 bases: TGTGCCAGCAGCAGGGGACTAGCGGGAGAGGGCAGAGGCACAGATACGCAGTATTTT. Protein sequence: CASSRGLAGEGRGTDTQYF.

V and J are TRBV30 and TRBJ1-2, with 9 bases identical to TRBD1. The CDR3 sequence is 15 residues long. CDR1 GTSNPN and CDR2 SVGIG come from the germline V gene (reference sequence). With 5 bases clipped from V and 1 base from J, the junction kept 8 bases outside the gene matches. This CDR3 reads CAWAGQGFFNYGYTF. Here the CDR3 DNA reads TGTGCCTGGGCCGGACAGGGGTTTTTTAACTATGGCTACACCTTC.

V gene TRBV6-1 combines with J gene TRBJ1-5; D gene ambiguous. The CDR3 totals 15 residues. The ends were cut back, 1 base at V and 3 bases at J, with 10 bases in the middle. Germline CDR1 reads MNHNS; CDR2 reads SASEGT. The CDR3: CASSEVWGFNQPQHF. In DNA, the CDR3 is TGTGCCAGCAGTGAAGTTTGGGGATTCAATCAGCCCCAGCATTTT.

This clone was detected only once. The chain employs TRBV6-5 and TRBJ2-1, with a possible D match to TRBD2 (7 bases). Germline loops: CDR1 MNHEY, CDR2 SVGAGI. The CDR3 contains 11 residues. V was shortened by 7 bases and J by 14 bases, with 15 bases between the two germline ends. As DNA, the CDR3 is TGTGCCAGCACCAGGGGAGGGGAGGAGTTCTTC. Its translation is CASTRGGEEFF.

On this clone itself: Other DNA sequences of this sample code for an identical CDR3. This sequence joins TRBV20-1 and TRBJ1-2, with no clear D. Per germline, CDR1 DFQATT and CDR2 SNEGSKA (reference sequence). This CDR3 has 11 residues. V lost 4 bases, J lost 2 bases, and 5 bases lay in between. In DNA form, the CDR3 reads TGCAGTGCTATGTCAAACTATGGCTACACCTTC. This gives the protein CSAMSNYGYTF.

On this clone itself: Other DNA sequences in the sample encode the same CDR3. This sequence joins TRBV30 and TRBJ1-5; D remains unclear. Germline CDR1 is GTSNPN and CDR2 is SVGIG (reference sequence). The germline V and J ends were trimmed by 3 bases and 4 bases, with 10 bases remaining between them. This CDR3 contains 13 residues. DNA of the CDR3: TGTGCCTGGAGCCGGGGTCCGAATCAGCCCCAGCATTTT. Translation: CAWSRGPNQPQHF.